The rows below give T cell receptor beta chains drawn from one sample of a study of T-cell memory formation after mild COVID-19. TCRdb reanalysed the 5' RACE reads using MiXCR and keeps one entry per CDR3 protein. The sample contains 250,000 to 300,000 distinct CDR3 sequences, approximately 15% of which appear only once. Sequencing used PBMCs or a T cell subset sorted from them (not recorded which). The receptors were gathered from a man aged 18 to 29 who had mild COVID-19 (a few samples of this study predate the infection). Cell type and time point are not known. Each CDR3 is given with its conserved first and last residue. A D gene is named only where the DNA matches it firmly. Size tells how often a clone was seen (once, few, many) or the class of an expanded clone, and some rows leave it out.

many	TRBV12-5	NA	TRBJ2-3	CASGPGTANLGTQYF	TGTGCTAGTGGTCCCGGGACTGCCAACCTCGGTACGCAGTATTTT
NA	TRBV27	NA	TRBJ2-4	CASSPTQGSDQYF	TGTGCCAGCAGCCCAACCCAGGGATCAGATCAGTACTTC
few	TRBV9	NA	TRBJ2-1	CASSVGADYNEQFF	TGTGCCAGCAGCGTAGGGGCAGACTACAATGAGCAGTTCTTC
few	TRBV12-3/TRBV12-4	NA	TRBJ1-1	CASSYPGHQNTEAFF	TGTGCCAGCAGCTATCCGGGACACCAGAACACTGAAGCTTTCTTT
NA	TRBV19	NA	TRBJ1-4	CASSKTRWNEKLFF	TGTGCCAGTAGTAAGACACGGTGGAATGAAAAACTGTTTTTT
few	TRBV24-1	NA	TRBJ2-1	CATSDEGEVLNEQFF	TGTGCCACCAGTGACGAGGGGGAAGTCCTCAATGAGCAGTTCTTC
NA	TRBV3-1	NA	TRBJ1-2	CASRSSRAHGYTF	TGTGCCAGCAGGTCCTCGAGGGCCCATGGCTACACCTTC
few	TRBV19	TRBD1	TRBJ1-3	CASSTDRAGNTIYF	TGTGCCAGTAGCACAGACAGGGCTGGAAACACCATATATTTT
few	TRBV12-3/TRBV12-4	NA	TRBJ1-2	CASSLYRTDRNYGYTF	TGTGCCAGCAGTTTATACCGGACCGACCGTAACTATGGCTACACCTTC
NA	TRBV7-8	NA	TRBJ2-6	CASSSRGFPGANVLTF	TGTGCCAGCAGCTCAAGAGGGTTCCCCGGGGCCAACGTCCTGACTTTC
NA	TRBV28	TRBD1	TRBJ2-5	CASQSPEVTGGGETQYF	TGTGCCAGCCAAAGCCCGGAGGTGACAGGGGGTGGGGAGACCCAGTACTTC
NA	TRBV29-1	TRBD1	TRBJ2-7	CSVERDRDYEQYF	TGCAGCGTTGAAAGGGACAGGGACTACGAGCAGTACTTC
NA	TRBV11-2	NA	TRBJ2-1	CASSPGLGVEQFF	TGTGCCAGCAGCCCGGGACTTGGGGTTGAGCAGTTCTTC
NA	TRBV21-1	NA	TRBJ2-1	CASSKVRRQGESEQFF	TGTGCCAGCAGCAAAGTGAGGAGGCAGGGTGAGAGTGAGCAGTTCTTC
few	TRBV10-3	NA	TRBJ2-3	CAIGRNTDTQYF	TGTGCCATCGGGAGAAACACAGATACGCAGTATTTT
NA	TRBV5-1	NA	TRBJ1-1	CASRSGDVRTEAFF	TGCGCCAGCCGGAGTGGGGACGTGAGGACTGAAGCTTTCTTT
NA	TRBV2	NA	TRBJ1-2	CASSEGARYYGYTF	TGTGCCAGCAGTGAAGGAGCCAGGTACTATGGCTACACCTTC
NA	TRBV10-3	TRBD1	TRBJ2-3	CAIGDSGTDTQYF	TGTGCCATCGGGGACAGCGGCACAGATACGCAGTATTTT
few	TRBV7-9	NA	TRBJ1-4	CASSSTGRVFF	TGTGCCAGCAGCTCCACAGGGAGGGTGTTTTTT
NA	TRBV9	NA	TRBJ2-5	CASSVGGGLETQYF	TGTGCCAGCAGCGTAGGGGGGGGCCTGGAGACCCAGTACTTC
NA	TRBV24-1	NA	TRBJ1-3	CATTESGGRSGNTIYF	TGTGCCACCACCGAGAGCGGGGGACGGTCTGGAAACACCATATATTTT
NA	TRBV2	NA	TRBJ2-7	CASNSRRWLGEQYF	TGTGCCAGCAATTCCAGGCGTTGGCTCGGCGAGCAGTACTTC
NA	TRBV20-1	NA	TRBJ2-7	CSAGGLAISEQYF	TGCAGTGCAGGGGGGCTAGCGATCTCCGAGCAGTACTTC
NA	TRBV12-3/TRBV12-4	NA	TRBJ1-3	CASSLRGARVGNTIYF	TGTGCCAGCAGTTTAAGGGGGGCACGGGTTGGAAACACCATATATTTT
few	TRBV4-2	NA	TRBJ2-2	CASSQEIQGLFGELFF	TGTGCCAGCAGCCAAGAAATACAAGGGCTTTTCGGGGAGCTGTTTTTT
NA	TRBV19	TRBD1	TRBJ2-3	CASTLDRATDTQYF	TGTGCCAGTACCCTCGACAGGGCCACAGATACGCAGTATTTT
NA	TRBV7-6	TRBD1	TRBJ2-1	CASSHPGTGGSYNEQFF	TGTGCCAGCAGCCATCCTGGGACAGGGGGCTCCTACAATGAGCAGTTCTTC
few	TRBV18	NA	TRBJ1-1	CASSQTDDNTEAFF	TGTGCCAGCTCACAAACAGATGATAACACTGAAGCTTTCTTT
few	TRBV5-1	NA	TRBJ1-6	CASSLGVGWDSPLHF	TGCGCCAGCAGCTTGGGGGTCGGTTGGGATTCACCCCTCCACTTT
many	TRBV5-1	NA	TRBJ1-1	CASSLEGGGTEAFF	TGCGCCAGCAGCTTGGAGGGGGGAGGAACTGAAGCTTTCTTT
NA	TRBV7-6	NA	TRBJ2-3	CASSPDVGTQYF	TGTGCCAGCAGCCCGGACGTAGGTACGCAGTATTTT
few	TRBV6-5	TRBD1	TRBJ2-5	CASSSYTGVGKTQYF	TGTGCCAGCAGTTCCTATACAGGGGTTGGGAAGACCCAGTACTTC